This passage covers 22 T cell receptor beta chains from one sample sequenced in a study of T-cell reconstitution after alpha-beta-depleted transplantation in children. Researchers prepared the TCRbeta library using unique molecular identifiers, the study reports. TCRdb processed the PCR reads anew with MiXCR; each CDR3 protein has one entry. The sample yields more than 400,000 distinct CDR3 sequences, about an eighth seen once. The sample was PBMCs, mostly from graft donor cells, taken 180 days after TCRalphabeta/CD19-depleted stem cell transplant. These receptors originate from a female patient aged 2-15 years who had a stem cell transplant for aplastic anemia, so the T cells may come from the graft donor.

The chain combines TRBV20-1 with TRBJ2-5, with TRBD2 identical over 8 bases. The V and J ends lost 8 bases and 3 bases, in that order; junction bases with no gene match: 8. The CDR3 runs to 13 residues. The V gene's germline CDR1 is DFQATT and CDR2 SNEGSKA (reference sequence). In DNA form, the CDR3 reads TGCAGTACCCGAGCGGGGGCGAAAGAGACCCAGTACTTC. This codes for CSTRAGAKETQYF.

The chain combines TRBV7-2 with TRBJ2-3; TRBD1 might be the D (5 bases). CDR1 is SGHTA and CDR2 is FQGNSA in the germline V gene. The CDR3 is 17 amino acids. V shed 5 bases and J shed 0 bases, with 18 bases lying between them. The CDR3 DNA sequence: TGTGCCAGCAGCCCCCAAAGGGGCGAAACTAGCACAGATACGCAGTATTTT. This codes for CASSPQRGETSTDTQYF.

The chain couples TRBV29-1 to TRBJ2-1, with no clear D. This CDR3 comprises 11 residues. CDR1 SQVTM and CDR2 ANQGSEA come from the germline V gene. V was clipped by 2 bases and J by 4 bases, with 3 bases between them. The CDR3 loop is CSVETYNEQFF. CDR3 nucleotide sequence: TGCAGCGTTGAAACTTACAATGAGCAGTTCTTC.

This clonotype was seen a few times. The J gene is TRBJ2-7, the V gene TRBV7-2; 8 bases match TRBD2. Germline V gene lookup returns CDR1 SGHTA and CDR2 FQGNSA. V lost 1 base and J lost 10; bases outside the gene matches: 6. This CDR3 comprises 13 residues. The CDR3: CASSLVAGRGQYF. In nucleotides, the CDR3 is TGTGCCAGCAGCTTAGTTGCCGGGAGGGGACAGTACTTC.

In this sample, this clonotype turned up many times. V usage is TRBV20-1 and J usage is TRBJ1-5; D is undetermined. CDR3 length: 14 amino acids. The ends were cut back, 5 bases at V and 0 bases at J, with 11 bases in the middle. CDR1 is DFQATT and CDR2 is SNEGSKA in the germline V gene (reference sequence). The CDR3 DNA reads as TGCAGTGCTCCGGACTGGGGTAGCAATCAGCCCCAGCATTTT. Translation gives CSAPDWGSNQPQHF.

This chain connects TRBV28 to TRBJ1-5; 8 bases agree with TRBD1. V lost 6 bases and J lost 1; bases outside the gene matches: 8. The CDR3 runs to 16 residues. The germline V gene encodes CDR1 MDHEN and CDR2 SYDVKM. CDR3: CASSQKTGVSNQPQHF. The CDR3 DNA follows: TGTGCCAGCAGCCAGAAGACAGGGGTGAGCAATCAGCCCCAGCATTTT.

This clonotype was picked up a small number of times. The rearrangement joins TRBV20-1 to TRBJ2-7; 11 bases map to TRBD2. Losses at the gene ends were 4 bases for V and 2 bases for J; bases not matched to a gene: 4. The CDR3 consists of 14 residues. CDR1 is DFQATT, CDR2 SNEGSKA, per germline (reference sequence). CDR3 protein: CSATPSGRTYEQYF. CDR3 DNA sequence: TGCAGTGCTACCCCTAGCGGGAGGACCTACGAGCAGTACTTC.

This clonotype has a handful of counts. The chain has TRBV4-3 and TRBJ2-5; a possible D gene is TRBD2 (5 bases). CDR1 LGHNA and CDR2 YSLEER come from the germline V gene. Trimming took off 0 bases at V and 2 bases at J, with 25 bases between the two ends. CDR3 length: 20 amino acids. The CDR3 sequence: CASSQDRWELNASRQETQYF. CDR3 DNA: TGCGCCAGCAGCCAAGATCGATGGGAGCTCAATGCAAGCCGTCAAGAGACCCAGTACTTC.

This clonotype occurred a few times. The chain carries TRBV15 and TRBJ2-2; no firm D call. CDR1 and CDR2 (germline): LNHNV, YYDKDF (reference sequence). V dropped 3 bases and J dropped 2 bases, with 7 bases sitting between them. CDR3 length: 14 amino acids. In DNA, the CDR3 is TGTGCCACCAGCAGGGGGTATAACACCGGGGAGCTGTTTTTT. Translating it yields CATSRGYNTGELFF.

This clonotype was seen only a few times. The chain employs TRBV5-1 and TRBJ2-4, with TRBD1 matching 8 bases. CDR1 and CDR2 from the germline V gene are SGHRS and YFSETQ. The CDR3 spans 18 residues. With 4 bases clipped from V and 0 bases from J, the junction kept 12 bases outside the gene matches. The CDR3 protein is CASSPGQVFSLAKNIQYF. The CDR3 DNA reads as TGCGCCAGCAGCCCGGGACAGGTTTTCTCCCTAGCCAAAAACATTCAGTACTTC.

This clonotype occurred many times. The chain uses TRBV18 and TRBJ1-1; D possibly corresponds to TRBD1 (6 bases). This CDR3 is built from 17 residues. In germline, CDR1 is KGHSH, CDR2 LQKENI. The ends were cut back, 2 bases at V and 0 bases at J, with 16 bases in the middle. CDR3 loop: CASSPSSPTGVNTEAFF. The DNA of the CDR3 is TGTGCCAGCTCACCATCTAGTCCGACAGGAGTGAACACTGAAGCTTTCTTT.

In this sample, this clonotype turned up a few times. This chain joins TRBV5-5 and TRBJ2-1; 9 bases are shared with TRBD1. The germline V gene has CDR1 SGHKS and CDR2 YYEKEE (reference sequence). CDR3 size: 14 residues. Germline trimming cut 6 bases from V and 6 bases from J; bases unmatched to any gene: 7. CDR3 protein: CASTTGTGFNEQFF. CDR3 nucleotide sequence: TGTGCCAGCACCACCGGGACAGGGTTCAATGAGCAGTTCTTC.

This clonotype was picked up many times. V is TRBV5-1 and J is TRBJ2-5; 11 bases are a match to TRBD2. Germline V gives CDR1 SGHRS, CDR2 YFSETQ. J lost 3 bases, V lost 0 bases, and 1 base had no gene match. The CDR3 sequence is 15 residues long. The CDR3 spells CASSLVSGGEETQYF. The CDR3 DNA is TGCGCCAGCAGCTTGGTTAGCGGGGGGGAAGAGACCCAGTACTTC.

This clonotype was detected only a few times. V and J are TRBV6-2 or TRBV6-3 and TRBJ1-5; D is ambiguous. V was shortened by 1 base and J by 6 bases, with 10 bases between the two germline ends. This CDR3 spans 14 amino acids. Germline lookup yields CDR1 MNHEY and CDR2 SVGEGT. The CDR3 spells CASSYFGSRQPQHF. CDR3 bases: TGTGCCAGCAGTTACTTTGGGAGTCGTCAGCCCCAGCATTTT.

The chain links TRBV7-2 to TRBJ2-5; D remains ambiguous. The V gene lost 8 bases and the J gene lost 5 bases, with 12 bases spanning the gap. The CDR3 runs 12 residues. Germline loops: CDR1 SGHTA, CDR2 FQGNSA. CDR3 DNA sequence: TGTGCCAGCGGTGCCAGGCGCGAGACCCAGTACTTC. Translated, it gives CASGARRETQYF.

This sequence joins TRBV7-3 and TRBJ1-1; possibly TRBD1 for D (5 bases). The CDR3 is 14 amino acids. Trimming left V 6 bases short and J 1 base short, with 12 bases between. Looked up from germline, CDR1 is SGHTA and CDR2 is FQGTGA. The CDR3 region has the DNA TGTGCCAGCAGTAGACAGTCAGGGAACACTGAAGCTTTCTTT. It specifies CASSRQSGNTEAFF.

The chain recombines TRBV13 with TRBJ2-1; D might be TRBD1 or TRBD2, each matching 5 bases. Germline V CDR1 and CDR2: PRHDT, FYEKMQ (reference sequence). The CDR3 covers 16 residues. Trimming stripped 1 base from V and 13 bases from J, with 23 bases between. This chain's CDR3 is CASSLAPGASLDEQFF. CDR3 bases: TGTGCCAGCAGCTTAGCGCCCGGGGCCTCACTTGACGAACAGTTCTTC.

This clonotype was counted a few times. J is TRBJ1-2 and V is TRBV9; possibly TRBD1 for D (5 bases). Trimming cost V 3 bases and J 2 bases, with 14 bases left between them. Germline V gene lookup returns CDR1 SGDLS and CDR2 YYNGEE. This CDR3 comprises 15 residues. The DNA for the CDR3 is TGTGCCAGCAGCGGGTCGAAGGGACGCAACTATGGCTACACCTTC. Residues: CASSGSKGRNYGYTF.

The CDR3: CASSYSPGGGFEQYF. In DNA, the CDR3 is TGTGCCAGCAGTTACTCTCCAGGAGGGGGGTTCGAGCAGTACTTC. The V and J genes are TRBV6-5 and TRBJ2-7, with D perhaps assigned TRBD1 or TRBD2 (6 bases each). V was cut by 0 bases and J by 6 bases, with 15 bases left in between. Germline assignment: CDR1 MNHEY and CDR2 SVGAGI. The CDR3 runs 15 residues.

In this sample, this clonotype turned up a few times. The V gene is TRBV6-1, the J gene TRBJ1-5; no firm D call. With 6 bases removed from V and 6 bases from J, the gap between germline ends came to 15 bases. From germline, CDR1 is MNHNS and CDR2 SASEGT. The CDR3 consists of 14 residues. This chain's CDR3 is CASRFDWGGQPQHF. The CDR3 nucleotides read TGTGCCAGCAGATTCGACTGGGGAGGTCAGCCCCAGCATTTT.

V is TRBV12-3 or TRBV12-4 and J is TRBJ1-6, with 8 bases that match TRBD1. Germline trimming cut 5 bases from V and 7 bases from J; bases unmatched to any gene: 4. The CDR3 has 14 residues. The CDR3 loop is CASSRTGGNSPLHF. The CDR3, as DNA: TGTGCCAGCAGTCGCACAGGGGGGAATTCACCCCTCCACTTT.

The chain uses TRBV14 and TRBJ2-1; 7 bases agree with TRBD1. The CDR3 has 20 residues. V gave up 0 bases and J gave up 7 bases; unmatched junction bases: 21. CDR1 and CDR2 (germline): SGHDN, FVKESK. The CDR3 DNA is TGTGCCAGCAGCCAAGATGAAGGTGACAGGGCAACGAGGGATGGGAATGAGCAGTTCTTC. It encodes CASSQDEGDRATRDGNEQFF.